What follows are 5 T cell receptor beta chains derived from one specimen sequenced in a study of blood T cell repertoires in COVID-19. Data came from immunoSEQ multiplex PCR; TCRdb stores just in-frame clones and leaves some out. The sample lists approximately 66,000 clones, roughly 91% seen once, with approximately 1.5% in the top ten. Sample: peripheral blood. The receptors shown here come from a man in his fifties or sixties with acute or convalescent COVID-19.

The chain joins TRBV9 to TRBJ1-6; a possible D gene is TRBD1 (6 bases). This CDR3 region has 14 residues. V was pared by 3 bases and J by 7 bases, with 11 bases between. Germline CDR1 is SGDLS and CDR2 is YYNGEE. The CDR3 bases are TGTGCCAGCAGCGCCCGACAGGAAAATTCACCCCTCCACTTT. Translation gives CASSARQENSPLHF.

The rearrangement uses TRBV9 and TRBJ1-3, with 7 bases that match TRBD1. The V gene's germline CDR1 is SGDLS and CDR2 YYNGEE. CDR3 length: 17 amino acids. Trimming cost V 1 base and J 4 bases; bases outside gene matches: 11. The CDR3 loop reads CASSVSPTGVGGNTIYF. DNA for the CDR3: TGTGCCAGCAGCGTATCTCCAACAGGGGTGGGAGGAAACACCATATATTTT.

By sample fraction, this clone is medium-sized. The V gene is TRBV7-9, the J gene TRBJ2-1; D ambiguous. There are 15 residues in the CDR3. Germline-derived CDR1 and CDR2 are SEHNR and FQNEAQ (reference sequence). V lost 5 bases and J lost 2, with 13 bases in between. In nucleotides, the CDR3 is TGTGCCAGCAGCGGTCGGCTAGAACCCTACAATGAGCAGTTCTTC. Translated: CASSGRLEPYNEQFF. Together with reference TRBV7-9 and TRBJ2-1, the CDR3 gives the full variable domain: DTGVSQNPRHKITKRGQNVTFRCDPISEHNRLYWYRQTLGQGPEFLTYFQNEAQLEKSRLLSDRFSAERPKGSFSTLEIQRTEQGDSAMYLCASSGRLEPYNEQFFGPGTRLTVL.

This clone has only one observation. V usage is TRBV10-3 and J usage is TRBJ1-2, with 8 bases aligning to TRBD1. V lost 2 bases to trimming and J lost 7 bases; unmatched junction nucleotides: 6. The CDR3 sequence is 14 residues long. Per germline, CDR1 ENHRY and CDR2 SYGVKD. This CDR3 reads CAISEGQGALGYTF. The CDR3 region has the DNA TGTGCCATCAGTGAGGGGCAGGGGGCTCTTGGCTACACCTTC.

The chain links TRBV12-5 to TRBJ2-7; D gene uncertain. The CDR3 sequence is 12 residues long. CDR1 is LGHNT and CDR2 is FRNRAP in the germline V gene. V was shortened by 3 bases and J by 3 bases, with 6 bases between the two germline ends. CDR3 nucleotides: TGTGCTAGTGGTTTCTACAGCTACGAGCAGTACTTC. Translated, it gives CASGFYSYEQYF.